Following are 22 T cell receptor beta chains from one sample sequenced in a study of T cells in Graves' hyperthyroidism and ophthalmopathy (dated by TCRdb to between 2018 and 2021). To prepare the library, multiplex PCR was applied. Reads for this sample came from an Illumina HiSeq 2000. TCR beta CDR3 regions were amplified from RNA transcripts. The TCR CDR3 was subjected to a first round of RT-PCR using the HTBI primer set and the Qiagen OneStep RT-PCR kit. The raw public reads went through TCRdb reprocessing: fastp at Q25, MiXCR clone calling, in-frame beta chains kept. Here each entry gathers all rows of one CDR3 protein and keeps the most common genes and DNA. The sample profile shows about 250,000 distinct CDR3 sequences; about 16% of them were found once. The top ten constitute over 30% of the sample. The sequenced sample was blood. The receptors originated from a woman between 45 and 60 years old with Graves' hyperthyroidism that later progressed to Graves' ophthalmopathy.

This clonotype occurred many times. V and J are TRBV5-1 and TRBJ2-7; TRBD1 matches 7 bases. This CDR3 region has 15 residues. Trimming cost V 0 bases and J 2 bases; bases outside gene matches: 5. CDR1 is SGHRS and CDR2 is YFSETQ in the germline V gene. Written as DNA, the CDR3 is TGCGCCAGCAGCTTGGGGGTGCAGGGGGCCTACGAGCAGTACTTC. Translating gives CASSLGVQGAYEQYF.

The chain uses TRBV5-1 and TRBJ2-7; D possibly corresponds to TRBD2 (5 bases). V was shortened by 4 bases and J by 2 bases, with 16 bases between the two germline ends. The CDR3 spans 15 residues. CDR1 and CDR2 (germline): SGHRS, YFSETQ. This CDR3 is CASSRSGDITYEQYF. The CDR3 bases are TGCGCCAGCAGCAGAAGCGGTGACATCACCTACGAGCAGTACTTC. Filled out from reference TRBV5-1 and TRBJ2-7, the complete variable domain reads KAGVTQTPRYLIKTRGQQVTLSCSPISGHRSVSWYQQTPGQGLQFLFEYFSETQRNKGNFPGRFSGRQFSNSRSEMNVSTLELGDSALYLCASSRSGDITYEQYFGPGTRLTVT.

Ten or more counts support this clonotype. This rearrangement joins TRBV30 to TRBJ1-1, with D hard to call. CDR3 length equals 16 residues. The germline V gene has CDR1 GTSNPN and CDR2 SVGIG (reference sequence). Trimming cost V 4 bases and J 1 base, with 19 bases left between them. The CDR3 DNA is TGTGCCTGGATACCGAATCTCGGCAGGCGGAACACTGAAGCTTTCTTT. As protein: CAWIPNLGRRNTEAFF.

Only a few counts were recorded for this clonotype. The conserved closing phenylalanine or tryptophan is absent in this CDR3, likely reflecting a read error. The V call is TRBV10-1, the J call TRBJ2-7; the D is unclear. Trimming pared 10 bases from V and 0 bases from J, leaving 13 bases between. From germline, CDR1 is WNHNN and CDR2 SYGVQD (reference sequence). This CDR3 has 13 amino acids. CDR3 DNA: TGCGCCACCTCTTATGGGGACTCCTACGAGCAGTACCTC. Amino acid sequence: CATSYGDSYEQYL.

This clonotype has more than one count but fewer than ten. The V gene is TRBV28, the J gene TRBJ2-6; D gene ambiguous. This CDR3 comprises 15 residues. V was pared by 5 bases and J by 4 bases, with 12 bases between. The V gene's germline CDR1 is MDHEN and CDR2 SYDVKM. The CDR3 DNA reads as TGTGCCAGCAGTCTCTCAGAGAACGGGGCCAACGTCCTGACTTTC. It is translated as CASSLSENGANVLTF.

In its sample, this clonotype was seen many times. The gene calls are TRBV15 and TRBJ1-1, with a weak D call TRBD1 (5 bases). The CDR3 is 15 amino acids. V was clipped by 0 bases and J by 4 bases, with 12 bases between them. In germline, CDR1 is LNHNV, CDR2 YYDKDF (reference sequence). DNA of the CDR3: TGTGCCACCAGCAGAGATGGCAGGGCGGGCACTGAAGCTTTCTTT. This encodes CATSRDGRAGTEAFF. Full variable domain (missing parts from reference TRBV15 and TRBJ1-1): DAMVIQNPRYQVTQFGKPVTLSCSQTLNHNVMYWYQQKSSQAPKLLFHYYDKDFNNEADTPDNFQSRRPNTSFCFLDIRSPGLGDTAMYLCATSRDGRAGTEAFFGQGTRLTVV.

This clonotype has ten or more counts. The chain is built from TRBV5-5 and TRBJ2-1; weak D call: TRBD1 (6 bases). The CDR3 sequence is 15 residues long. V dropped 2 bases and J dropped 0 bases, with 9 bases sitting between them. The germline V gene has CDR1 SGHKS and CDR2 YYEKEE (reference sequence). CDR3 DNA: TGTGCCAGCAGCTTCACAGGGAGCTCCTACAATGAGCAGTTCTTC. This translates into CASSFTGSSYNEQFF. Variable domain in full (rest from reference TRBV5-5 and TRBJ2-1): DAGVTQSPTHLIKTRGQQVTLRCSPISGHKSVSWYQQVLGQGPQFIFQYYEKEERGRGNFPDRFSARQFPNYSSELNVNALLLGDSALYLCASSFTGSSYNEQFFGPGTRLTVL.

The chain combines TRBV6-5 with TRBJ1-2; D uncertain. The germline gives CDR1 MNHEY, CDR2 SVGAGI. The germline V and J ends were trimmed by 0 bases and 1 base, with 15 bases remaining between them. The CDR3 extends over 17 amino acids. In DNA, the CDR3 is TGTGCCAGCAGTTACTCGAGAGCGGCAGGCAGTAACTATGGCTACACCTTC. The encoded protein is CASSYSRAAGSNYGYTF.

V usage is TRBV5-1 and J usage is TRBJ2-2; 8 positions match TRBD1. The CDR3 consists of 17 residues. CDR1 is SGHRS, CDR2 YFSETQ, per germline. The V segment lost 1 base and the J segment 7 bases; nucleotides outside the gene matches: 12. The CDR3, as DNA: TGCGCCAGCAGCTTGCGGTTATACGACAGGGGAAACGGGGAGCTGTTTTTT. It encodes CASSLRLYDRGNGELFF. Full variable domain (rest looked up from reference TRBV5-1 and TRBJ2-2): KAGVTQTPRYLIKTRGQQVTLSCSPISGHRSVSWYQQTPGQGLQFLFEYFSETQRNKGNFPGRFSGRQFSNSRSEMNVSTLELGDSALYLCASSLRLYDRGNGELFFGEGSRLTVL.

This chain uses TRBV12-3 or TRBV12-4 with TRBJ2-3, with D hard to call. The length of the CDR3 is 14 residues. Trimming shortened V by 1 base and J by 1 base, and 6 bases separated the two germline ends. In DNA, the CDR3 is TGTGCCAGCAGTTTAGGGGAAGGCACAGATACGCAGTATTTT. Amino acid sequence: CASSLGEGTDTQYF.

The chain links TRBV6-5 to TRBJ2-1; D is unclear. Between the trimmed V and J ends, which lost 2 bases and 0 bases, there was a span of 8 bases. Germline V gene data show CDR1 as MNHEY and CDR2 as SVGAGI. The CDR3 spans 15 residues. The CDR3 reads CASSYGSSSYNEQFF. The CDR3 DNA reads TGTGCCAGCAGTTACGGCAGTAGCTCCTACAATGAGCAGTTCTTC.

This clonotype was observed at least ten times. This rearrangement joins TRBV9 to TRBJ2-2; D perhaps matches TRBD2 (6 bases). Germline V lookup: CDR1 SGDLS, CDR2 YYNGEE. The V gene lost 0 bases and the J gene lost 5 bases, with 11 bases spanning the gap. The CDR3 covers 15 residues. The CDR3 reads CASSVGLAMTGELFF. The CDR3 DNA follows: TGTGCCAGCAGCGTAGGGCTAGCGATGACCGGGGAGCTGTTTTTT.

Ten or more counts support this clonotype. This chain connects TRBV6-6 to TRBJ1-1; D remains ambiguous. This CDR3 region has 13 residues. Between the trimmed V and J ends, which lost 2 bases and 3 bases, there was a span of 7 bases. Germline V lookup: CDR1 MNHNY, CDR2 SVGAGI (reference sequence). CDR3 region: CASSYRFDTEAFF. CDR3 sequence (DNA): TGTGCCAGCAGTTACAGGTTCGACACTGAAGCTTTCTTT.

The V and J genes are TRBV4-1 and TRBJ1-5; TRBD1 is a possible D gene (6 bases). Trimming stripped 5 bases from V and 5 bases from J, with 19 bases between. CDR1 and CDR2 from the germline V gene are MGHRA and YSYEKL. The CDR3 runs to 16 residues. DNA of the CDR3: TGCGCCAGCAGCTCCCAGTCTGGACAGTCCTATCAGCCCCAGCATTTT. Residues: CASSSQSGQSYQPQHF.

The chain combines TRBV10-2 with TRBJ1-5; D is undetermined. The CDR3 consists of 12 residues. The V gene's germline CDR1 is WSHSY and CDR2 SAAADI. Trimming left V 2 bases short and J 6 bases short, with 5 bases between. The CDR3 sequence is CASSEGGQPQHF. In DNA form, the CDR3 reads TGCGCCAGCAGTGAGGGTGGTCAGCCCCAGCATTTT.

This clonotype was detected ten times or more. CDR3 sequence: CASSGDRTYEQYF. The CDR3 coding sequence is TGCGCCAGCAGCGGCGACAGGACCTACGAGCAGTACTTC. V is TRBV5-1 and J is TRBJ2-7, with a weak D call TRBD1 (6 bases). The CDR3 contains 13 residues. Trimming took 4 bases from V and 2 from J, leaving 10 bases between them. The germline V gene encodes CDR1 SGHRS and CDR2 YFSETQ.

V gene TRBV19 combines with J gene TRBJ1-1; D remains unclear. Trimming pared 7 bases from V and 4 bases from J, leaving 13 bases between. CDR1 and CDR2 from the germline V gene are LNHDA and SQIVND (reference sequence). There are 13 residues in the CDR3. CDR3 loop: CASIGRETTEAFF. CDR3 sequence (DNA): TGTGCCAGTATTGGGAGGGAGACCACTGAAGCTTTCTTT. The full variable domain, with the rest looked up from reference TRBV19 and TRBJ1-1, is DGGITQSPKYLFRKEGQNVTLSCEQNLNHDAMYWYRQDPGQGLRLIYYSQIVNDFQKGDIAEGYSVSREKKESFPLTVTSAQKNPTAFYLCASIGRETTEAFFGQGTRLTVV.

The table lists this clonotype with many counts. The chain couples TRBV11-2 to TRBJ2-7; D perhaps matches TRBD2 (6 bases). Germline V CDR1 and CDR2: SGHAT, FQNNGV. The V gene lost 4 bases and the J gene lost 2 bases, with 21 bases spanning the gap. This CDR3 has 17 amino acids. The CDR3 nucleotides read TGTGCCAGCAGCTCCCCCGTGGAGCGGGCGATCCCCTACGAGCAGTACTTC. Translating it yields CASSSPVERAIPYEQYF.

Many counts were recorded for this clonotype. The V and J genes are TRBV7-9 and TRBJ2-5; D ambiguous. The germline V and J ends were trimmed by 7 bases and 0 bases, with 15 bases remaining between them. The CDR3 extends over 15 amino acids. CDR1 is SEHNR, CDR2 FQNEAQ, per germline (reference sequence). The CDR3 DNA follows: TGTGCCAGCAACGCACTCATGGACCACCAAGAGACCCAGTACTTC. Its translation: CASNALMDHQETQYF. The full variable domain, its missing parts supplied by reference TRBV7-9 and TRBJ2-5, is DTGVSQNPRHKITKRGQNVTFRCDPISEHNRLYWYRQTLGQGPEFLTYFQNEAQLEKSRLLSDRFSAERPKGSFSTLEIQRTEQGDSAMYLCASNALMDHQETQYFGPGTRLLVL.

This clonotype has at least ten counts. The rearrangement uses TRBV20-1 and TRBJ1-5, with TRBD1 as a possible D gene (5 bases). V lost 1 base, J lost 0 bases, and 10 bases lay in between. The V gene's germline CDR1 is DFQATT and CDR2 SNEGSKA (reference sequence). The CDR3 runs 15 residues. CDR3 amino acids: CSARGRTLSNQPQHF. In DNA form, the CDR3 reads TGCAGTGCTAGAGGGCGGACACTTAGCAATCAGCCCCAGCATTTT.

The chain links TRBV4-1 to TRBJ2-7, with 7 bases identical to TRBD2. From germline, CDR1 is MGHRA and CDR2 YSYEKL. Trimming at V came to 1 base and at J to 5 bases, leaving 2 bases not matched to a gene. This CDR3 contains 13 residues. The CDR3 DNA reads as TGCGCCAGCAGCCAAGGGGAGGGCGACGAGCAGTACTTC. Translating gives CASSQGEGDEQYF.

This clonotype was seen many times. V and J are TRBV5-1 and TRBJ2-7, with 9 nucleotides matching TRBD1. The length of the CDR3 is 16 residues. The V gene's germline CDR1 is SGHRS and CDR2 YFSETQ. With 4 bases clipped from V and 7 bases from J, the junction kept 15 bases outside the gene matches. CDR3 DNA: TGCGCCAGCAGCCCTGATAGGGACAGGGCCCGCCTAGAGCAGTACTTC. It specifies CASSPDRDRARLEQYF.